The present entry profiles one T cell receptor beta chain with its context. Its target is unknown. The data derive from a study of healthy donors' naive CD4 and CD8 T cells. Each TCR library used 500 ng of total RNA and a linear amplification protocol. Per the original methods: Tens of thousands of TCR alpha transcripts were sequenced from 4 to 6 healthy donors. TCRdb called the reads again in MiXCR, with one record for every CDR3 protein. None of the V and J calls come from the authors' own analysis; TCRdb made them. The data show 150,000 to 200,000 distinct CDR3 sequences, around three quarters seen once. Study observations and caveats: Most V and J genes were reportedly biased between naive CD4+ and CD8+ cells.

The sequenced sample consisted of naive CD4+ and CD8+ T cells sorted from blood, pooled from several donors. This clonotype originated in a pool of human donors in good health; the sample pools cells from several healthy donors.

In DNA form, the CDR3 reads TGTGCCAGCAGTTACTCACTGGGCCCCGGCTATGGCTACACCTTC. Translating gives CASSYSLGPGYGYTF. This rearrangement joins TRBV6-6 to TRBJ1-2; D gene uncertain. V was pared by 0 bases and J by 4 bases, with 12 bases between. Germline assignment: CDR1 MNHNY and CDR2 SVGAGI (reference sequence). This CDR3 spans 15 amino acids.